Below, 8 T cell receptor beta chains from the same sample are listed, as sequenced in a study of radiotherapy plus CTLA-4 blockade in lung cancer. Generated by immunoSEQ multiplex PCR, the TCRdb table keeps only in-frame clones and is missing some. This sample has some 87,000 clones, with approximately 80% found just once. Sequenced here: peripheral blood, sampled from a patient treated with radiotherapy plus ipilimumab. The receptors shown here come from a human donor with non-small cell lung cancer that progressed on radiotherapy plus ipilimumab.

The chain carries TRBV27 and TRBJ2-7; TRBD1 agrees at 10 bases. Germline CDR1 and CDR2: MNHEY and SMNVEV (reference sequence). The CDR3 totals 14 residues. The junction had 4 bases not matched to a gene; V was cut back by 5 bases and J by 3 bases. CDR3 coding DNA: TGTGCCAGCAGTACCAGGACAGGGGGCTACGAGCAGTACTTC. This sequence encodes CASSTRTGGYEQYF.

This rearrangement joins TRBV28 to TRBJ1-1; D is unclear. CDR3 length: 14 residues. The ends were cut back, 2 bases at V and 0 bases at J, with 7 bases in the middle. CDR1 and CDR2 (germline): MDHEN, SYDVKM. Here the CDR3 DNA reads TGTGCCAGCAGTTTACAGATAATGAACACTGAAGCTTTCTTT. Its translation is CASSLQIMNTEAFF.

The chain recombines TRBV7-2 with TRBJ2-7; D is ambiguous. Germline V CDR1 and CDR2: SGHTA, FQGNSA. Deletions cut 3 bases from V and 4 bases from J, with 16 bases between. The CDR3 spans 15 residues. The CDR3 bases are TGTGCCAGCAGCTTGAGTTTTCCTCTCGGGTACGAGCAGTACTTC. Encoded protein: CASSLSFPLGYEQYF.

The rearrangement uses TRBV5-1 and TRBJ2-7; 7 nucleotides match TRBD2. Germline CDR1 SGHRS, CDR2 YFSETQ. V lost 4 bases and J lost 0; bases outside the gene matches: 7. CDR3 size: 15 residues. The CDR3 DNA follows: TGCGCCAGCAGCCGGGGGGAAGGTGGCTCCTACGAGCAGTACTTC. Its protein product is CASSRGEGGSYEQYF.

This sequence joins TRBV7-8 and TRBJ2-3; 7 bases align to TRBD2. Germline assignment: CDR1 SGHVS and CDR2 FQNEAQ. The CDR3 covers 14 residues. V lost 6 bases to trimming and J lost 5 bases; unmatched junction nucleotides: 8. The CDR3 nucleotides are TGTGCCAGCAGTTCCGGGGACTACCTAGATACGCAGTATTTT. This sequence encodes CASSSGDYLDTQYF.

The chain has TRBV25-1 and TRBJ2-5; D gene unclear. With 7 bases removed from V and 2 bases from J, the gap between germline ends came to 14 bases. The CDR3 has 14 amino acids. CDR1 MGHDK and CDR2 SYGVNS come from the germline V gene. For the CDR3, the DNA is TGTGCCAGCACCGAGCCGGCTAAACAAGAGACCCAGTACTTC. Translating it yields CASTEPAKQETQYF.

V gene TRBV28 combines with J gene TRBJ2-3; no clear D gene. V gave up 3 bases and J gave up 0 bases, with 10 bases separating them. CDR1 and CDR2 (germline): MDHEN, SYDVKM. CDR3 size: 15 residues. DNA of the CDR3: TGTGCCAGCAGTTTCCCCGCCTCTAGCACAGATACGCAGTATTTT. It translates to CASSFPASSTDTQYF.

This chain connects TRBV6-5 to TRBJ2-5; D unclear. Per the germline V gene, CDR1 is MNHEY and CDR2 is SVGAGI. Trimming stripped 0 bases from V and 0 bases from J, with 8 bases between. The CDR3 runs 15 residues. As DNA, the CDR3 is TGTGCCAGCAGTTACTCGGGCAGCGACCAAGAGACCCAGTACTTC. The encoded protein is CASSYSGSDQETQYF.